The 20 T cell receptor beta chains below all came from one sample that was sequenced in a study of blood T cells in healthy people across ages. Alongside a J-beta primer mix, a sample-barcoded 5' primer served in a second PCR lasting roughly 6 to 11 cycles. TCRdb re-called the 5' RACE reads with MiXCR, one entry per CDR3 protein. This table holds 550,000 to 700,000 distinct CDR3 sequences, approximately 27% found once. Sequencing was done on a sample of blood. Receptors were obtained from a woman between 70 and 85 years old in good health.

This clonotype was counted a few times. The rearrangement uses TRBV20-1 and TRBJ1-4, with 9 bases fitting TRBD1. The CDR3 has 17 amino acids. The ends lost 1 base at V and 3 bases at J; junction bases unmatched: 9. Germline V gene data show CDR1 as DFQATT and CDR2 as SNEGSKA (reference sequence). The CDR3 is CSARVPGTGTANEKLFF. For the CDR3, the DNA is TGCAGTGCTAGAGTCCCCGGGACAGGGACCGCTAATGAAAAACTGTTTTTT.

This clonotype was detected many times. CDR3 bases: TGTGCCAGCAGCCAGCCGGACAGGGTGCATGGCTACACCTTC. It encodes CASSQPDRVHGYTF. The J gene is TRBJ1-2, the V gene TRBV4-2, with 8 bases fitting TRBD1. This CDR3 has 14 amino acids. Per germline, CDR1 LGHNA and CDR2 YNFKEQ. V dropped 3 bases and J dropped 6; count of bases not matched to a gene: 6.

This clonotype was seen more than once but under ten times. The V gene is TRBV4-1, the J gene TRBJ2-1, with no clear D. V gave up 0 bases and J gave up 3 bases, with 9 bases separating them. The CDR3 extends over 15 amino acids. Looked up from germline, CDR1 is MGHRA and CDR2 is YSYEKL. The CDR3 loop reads CASSQDSLFYNEQFF. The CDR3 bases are TGCGCCAGCAGCCAAGATAGCCTGTTCTACAATGAGCAGTTCTTC.

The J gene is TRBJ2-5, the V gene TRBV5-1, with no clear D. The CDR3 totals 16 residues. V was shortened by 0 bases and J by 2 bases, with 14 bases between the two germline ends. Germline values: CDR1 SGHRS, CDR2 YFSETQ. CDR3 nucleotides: TGCGCCAGCAGCTTGGGGGATCGAGGCTCGCAAGAGACCCAGTACTTC. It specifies CASSLGDRGSQETQYF.

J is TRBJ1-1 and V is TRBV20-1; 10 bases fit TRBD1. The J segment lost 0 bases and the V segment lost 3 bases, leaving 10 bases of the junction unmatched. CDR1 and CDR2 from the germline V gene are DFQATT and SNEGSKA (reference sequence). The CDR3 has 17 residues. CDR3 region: CSARPTGTGEMNTEAFF. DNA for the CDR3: TGCAGTGCTAGGCCCACCGGGACAGGGGAAATGAACACTGAAGCTTTCTTT.

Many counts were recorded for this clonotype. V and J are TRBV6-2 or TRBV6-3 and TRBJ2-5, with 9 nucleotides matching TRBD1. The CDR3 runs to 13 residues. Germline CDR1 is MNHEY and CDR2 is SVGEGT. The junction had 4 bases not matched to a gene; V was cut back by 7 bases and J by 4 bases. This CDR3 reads CASNPGQGETQYF. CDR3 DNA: TGTGCCAGCAACCCGGGACAGGGAGAGACCCAGTACTTC.

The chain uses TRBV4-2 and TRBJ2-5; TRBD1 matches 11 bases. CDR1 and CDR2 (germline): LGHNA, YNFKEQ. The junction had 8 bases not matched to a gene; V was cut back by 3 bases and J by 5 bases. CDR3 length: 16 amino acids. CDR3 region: CASSQAGQGASETQYF. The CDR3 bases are TGTGCCAGCAGCCAGGCCGGACAGGGGGCTTCTGAGACCCAGTACTTC.

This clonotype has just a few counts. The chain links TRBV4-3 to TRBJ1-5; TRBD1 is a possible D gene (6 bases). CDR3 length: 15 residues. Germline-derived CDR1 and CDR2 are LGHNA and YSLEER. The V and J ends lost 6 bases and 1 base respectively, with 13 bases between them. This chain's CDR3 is CASRPGTSSNQPQHF. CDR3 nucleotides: TGCGCCAGCAGGCCCGGGACAAGCAGCAATCAGCCCCAGCATTTT.

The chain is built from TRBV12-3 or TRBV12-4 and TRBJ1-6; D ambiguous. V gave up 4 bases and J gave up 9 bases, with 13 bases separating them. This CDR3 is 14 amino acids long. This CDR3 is CASSSETAGSPLHF. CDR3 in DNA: TGTGCCAGCAGTTCAGAGACTGCGGGTTCACCCCTCCACTTT.

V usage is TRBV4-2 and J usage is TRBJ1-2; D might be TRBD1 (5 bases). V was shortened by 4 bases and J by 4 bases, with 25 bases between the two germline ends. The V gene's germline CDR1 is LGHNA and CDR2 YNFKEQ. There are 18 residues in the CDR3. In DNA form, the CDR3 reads TGTGCCAGCAGCCCCCTTAAGTATGAGGGACCGACCTCCTATGGCTACACCTTC. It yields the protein CASSPLKYEGPTSYGYTF.

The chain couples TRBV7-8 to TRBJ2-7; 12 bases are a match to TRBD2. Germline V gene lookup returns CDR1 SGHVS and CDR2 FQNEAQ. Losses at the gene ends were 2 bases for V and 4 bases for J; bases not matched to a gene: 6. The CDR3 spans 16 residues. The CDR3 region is CASSLSRTSGVYEQYF. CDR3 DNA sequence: TGTGCCAGCAGCTTATCTCGGACTAGCGGGGTTTACGAGCAGTACTTC.

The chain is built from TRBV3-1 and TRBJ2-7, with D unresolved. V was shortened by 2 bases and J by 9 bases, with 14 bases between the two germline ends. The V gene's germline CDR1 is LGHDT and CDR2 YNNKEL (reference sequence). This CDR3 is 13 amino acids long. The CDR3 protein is CASSQHQGYLQYF. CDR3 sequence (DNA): TGTGCCAGCAGCCAACATCAAGGATACCTGCAGTACTTC.

The CDR3 is CASSPTPDRVGFF. As DNA, the CDR3 is TGCGCCAGCAGCCCGACCCCGGACAGGGTCGGATTCTTC. The rearrangement links TRBV5-1 to TRBJ2-1; 8 bases agree with TRBD1. CDR1 is SGHRS, CDR2 YFSETQ, per germline. Trimming at V came to 4 bases and at J to 16 bases, leaving 13 bases not matched to a gene. The CDR3 totals 13 residues.

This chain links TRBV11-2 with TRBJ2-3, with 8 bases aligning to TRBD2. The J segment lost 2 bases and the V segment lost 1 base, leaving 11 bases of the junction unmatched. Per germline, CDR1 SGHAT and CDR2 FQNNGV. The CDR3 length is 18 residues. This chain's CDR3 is CASSLVGGTSGHTDTQYF. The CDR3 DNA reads TGTGCCAGCAGCTTAGTAGGGGGAACTAGCGGCCACACAGATACGCAGTATTTT.

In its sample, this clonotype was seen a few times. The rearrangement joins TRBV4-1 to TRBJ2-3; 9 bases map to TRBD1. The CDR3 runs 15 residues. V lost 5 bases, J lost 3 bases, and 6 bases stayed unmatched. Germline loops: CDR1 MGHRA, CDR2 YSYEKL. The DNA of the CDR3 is TGCGCCAGCAGCACACAGGGGGCGCAAACAGATACGCAGTATTTT. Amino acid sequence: CASSTQGAQTDTQYF.

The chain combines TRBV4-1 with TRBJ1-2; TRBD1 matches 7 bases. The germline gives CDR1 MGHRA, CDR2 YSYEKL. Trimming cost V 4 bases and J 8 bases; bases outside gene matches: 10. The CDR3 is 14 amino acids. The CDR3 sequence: CASSRQGDGNGYTF. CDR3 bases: TGCGCCAGCAGCCGCCAGGGGGACGGAAACGGCTACACCTTC.

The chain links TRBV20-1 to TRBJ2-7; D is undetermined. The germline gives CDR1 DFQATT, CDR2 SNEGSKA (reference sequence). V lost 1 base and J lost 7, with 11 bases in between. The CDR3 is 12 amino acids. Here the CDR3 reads CSARAWAGEQYF. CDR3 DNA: TGCAGTGCTAGAGCCTGGGCTGGAGAGCAGTACTTC.

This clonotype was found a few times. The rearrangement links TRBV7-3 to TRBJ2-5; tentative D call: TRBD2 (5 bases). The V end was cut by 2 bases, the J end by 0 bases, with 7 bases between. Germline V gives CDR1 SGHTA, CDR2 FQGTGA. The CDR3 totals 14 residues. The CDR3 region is CASSLGLHQETQYF. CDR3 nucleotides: TGTGCCAGCAGCTTAGGACTCCACCAAGAGACCCAGTACTTC.

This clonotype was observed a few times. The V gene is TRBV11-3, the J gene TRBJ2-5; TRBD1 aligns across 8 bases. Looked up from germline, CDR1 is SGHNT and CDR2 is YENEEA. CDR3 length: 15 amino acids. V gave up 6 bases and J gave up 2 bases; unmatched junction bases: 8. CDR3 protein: CASSHTGTGQETQYF. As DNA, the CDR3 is TGTGCCAGCAGTCATACCGGGACAGGACAAGAGACCCAGTACTTC.

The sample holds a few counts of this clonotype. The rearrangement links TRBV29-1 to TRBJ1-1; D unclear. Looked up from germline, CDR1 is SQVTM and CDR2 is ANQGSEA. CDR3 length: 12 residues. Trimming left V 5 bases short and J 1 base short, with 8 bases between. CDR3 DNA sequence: TGCAGCGTTCAGGAAGGGAACACTGAAGCTTTCTTT. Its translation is CSVQEGNTEAFF.